These 25 T cell receptor beta chains were all obtained from the same sample, sequenced in a study of shared clonotypes between healthy human individuals. The method was immunoSEQ multiplex PCR; TCRdb's version includes in-frame clones alone and lacks a portion of them. The sample carries 2 million to 3 million clones, approximately 92% recorded once. The sequencing sample was made of naive CD4+ T cells sorted from blood. Subset reported: CD45RA+ positively selected. The receptors here all came from a man between 18 and 29 years old in good health.

The V gene is TRBV19, the J gene TRBJ2-7; D assignment may be TRBD1 or TRBD2 (6 bases each). Between the trimmed V and J ends, which lost 5 bases and 6 bases, there was a span of 17 bases. The CDR3 spans 14 residues. Germline values: CDR1 LNHDA, CDR2 SQIVND (reference sequence). CDR3 loop: CASSFASGAGEQYF. As DNA, the CDR3 is TGTGCCAGTAGTTTTGCGTCGGGGGCCGGCGAGCAGTACTTC.

The chain links TRBV9 to TRBJ2-5; 7 bases map to TRBD2. Germline V gene data show CDR1 as SGDLS and CDR2 as YYNGEE. Trimming cost V 0 bases and J 1 base; bases outside gene matches: 9. This CDR3 is built from 17 residues. The CDR3 reads CASSVANSGSAQETQYF. The CDR3 DNA follows: TGTGCCAGCAGCGTAGCCAATAGCGGGTCTGCCCAAGAGACCCAGTACTTC.

The rearrangement links TRBV18 to TRBJ2-3; TRBD2 agrees at 8 bases. Germline V CDR1 and CDR2: KGHSH, LQKENI. The CDR3 totals 15 residues. Trimming cost V 5 bases and J 1 base; bases outside gene matches: 5. The CDR3 sequence is CASSTGLARTDTQYF. Here the CDR3 DNA reads TGTGCCAGCTCAACTGGACTAGCTCGCACAGATACGCAGTATTTT.

Concerning this clone: Other DNA sequences in this specimen translate into the identical CDR3. This chain links TRBV5-1 with TRBJ2-2, with no clear D. The CDR3 extends over 13 amino acids. Germline V gives CDR1 SGHRS, CDR2 YFSETQ. Trimming cost V 2 bases and J 7 bases, with 9 bases left between them. The CDR3 protein is CASSFSVGGELFF. CDR3 bases: TGCGCCAGCAGCTTTAGTGTGGGCGGGGAGCTGTTTTTT.

The V and J genes are TRBV7-2 and TRBJ2-7; 7 bases align to TRBD2. The CDR3 contains 15 residues. V gave up 0 bases and J gave up 1 base; unmatched junction bases: 3. From germline, CDR1 is SGHTA and CDR2 FQGNSA. The DNA of the CDR3 is TGTGCCAGCAGCTTAGCGGGACTAAATTCCTACGAGCAGTACTTC. This encodes CASSLAGLNSYEQYF. Together with reference TRBV7-2 and TRBJ2-7, the CDR3 gives the full variable domain: GAGVSQSPSNKVTEKGKDVELRCDPISGHTALYWYRQSLGQGLEFLIYFQGNSAPDKSGLPSDRFSAERTGGSVSTLTIQRTQQEDSAVYLCASSLAGLNSYEQYFGPGTRLTVT.

The chain combines TRBV19 with TRBJ2-7, with D possibly matching TRBD1 (6 bases). Germline V CDR1 and CDR2: LNHDA, SQIVND (reference sequence). The CDR3 is 14 residues long. V was clipped by 2 bases and J by 6 bases, with 14 bases between them. The CDR3 region has the DNA TGTGCCAGTAGTATATTGGGGGCGCAAGCCGAGCAGTACTTC. Protein sequence: CASSILGAQAEQYF.

The J gene is TRBJ2-4, the V gene TRBV18; D is unclear. Between the trimmed V and J ends, which lost 2 bases and 6 bases, there was a span of 5 bases. The CDR3 sequence is 12 residues long. In germline, CDR1 is KGHSH, CDR2 LQKENI. The CDR3 DNA reads TGTGCCAGCTCACCATATGGAAACATTCAGTACTTC. This codes for CASSPYGNIQYF.

The chain carries TRBV28 and TRBJ1-5; TRBD1 matches 9 bases. Germline-derived CDR1 and CDR2 are MDHEN and SYDVKM. Trimming cost V 10 bases and J 6 bases; bases outside gene matches: 7. This CDR3 has 13 amino acids. The CDR3 region has the DNA TGTGCCACCTCCGGGACAGGGAGTCAGCCCCAGCATTTT. It encodes CATSGTGSQPQHF.

As regards this clone: The sample carries other DNA sequences with the same CDR3. The rearrangement joins TRBV19 to TRBJ1-4; unclear D gene. Per germline, CDR1 LNHDA and CDR2 SQIVND (reference sequence). V was trimmed by 5 bases and J by 0 bases, leaving 10 bases between them. The CDR3 loop spans 15 amino acids. The CDR3 DNA reads as TGTGCCAGTAGTCCTTACACGGCAACTAATGAAAAACTGTTTTTT. Protein: CASSPYTATNEKLFF.

This chain joins TRBV7-9 and TRBJ1-6, with D hard to call. Germline assignment: CDR1 SEHNR and CDR2 FQNEAQ (reference sequence). The CDR3 loop spans 14 amino acids. Trimming took 2 bases from V and 6 from J, leaving 8 bases between them. The CDR3 coding sequence is TGTGCCAGCAGCTTATCTACGGGTAATTCACCCCTCCACTTT. As protein: CASSLSTGNSPLHF. The complete variable domain, with remaining parts taken from reference TRBV7-9 and TRBJ1-6, reads DTGVSQNPRHKITKRGQNVTFRCDPISEHNRLYWYRQTLGQGPEFLTYFQNEAQLEKSRLLSDRFSAERPKGSFSTLEIQRTEQGDSAMYLCASSLSTGNSPLHFGNGTRLTVT.

This clone was detected only once. The genes are TRBV5-1 and TRBJ1-2; TRBD1 agrees at 7 bases. V lost 4 bases, J lost 2 bases, and 8 bases stayed unmatched. From germline, CDR1 is SGHRS and CDR2 YFSETQ. The CDR3 is 15 residues long. DNA of the CDR3: TGCGCCAGCAGCCCTGAGGGACAGATAAACTATGGCTACACCTTC. It is translated as CASSPEGQINYGYTF.

A single count supports this clone. The CDR3 bases are TGTGCCAGCAGTGAACTCCCCGGGGAGCTGTTTTTT. Translated: CASSELPGELFF. The genes are TRBV2 and TRBJ2-2; D is uncertain. The V gene lost 2 bases and the J gene lost 6 bases, with 4 bases spanning the gap. The CDR3 runs 12 residues. CDR1 is SNHLY and CDR2 is FYNNEI in the germline V gene.

The CDR3: CASSDPIGLPESYNSPLHF. The CDR3 DNA is TGTGCCAGCAGTGACCCGATCGGATTGCCGGAATCCTATAATTCACCCCTCCACTTT. The chain couples TRBV6-4 to TRBJ1-6; D remains ambiguous. The ends were cut back, 2 bases at V and 1 base at J, with 18 bases in the middle. The CDR3 sequence is 19 residues long. The germline gives CDR1 MRHNA, CDR2 SNTAGT.

The genes are TRBV30 and TRBJ1-5, with D uncertain. The germline V and J ends were trimmed by 3 bases and 0 bases, with 12 bases remaining between them. CDR3 length equals 15 residues. The germline CDR1 and CDR2 sequences are GTSNPN and SVGIG (reference sequence). CDR3 region: CAWSEAFFSNQPQHF. The CDR3 bases are TGTGCCTGGAGCGAAGCTTTCTTTAGCAATCAGCCCCAGCATTTT. Full variable domain (missing parts from reference TRBV30 and TRBJ1-5): SQTIHQWPATLVQPVGSPLSLECTVEGTSNPNLYWYRQAAGRGLQLLFYSVGIGQISSEVPQNLSASRPQDRQFILSSKKLLLSDSGFYLCAWSEAFFSNQPQHFGDGTRLSIL.

The V gene is TRBV6-5, the J gene TRBJ2-7, with D tentatively TRBD2 (5 bases). V was pared by 6 bases and J by 6 bases, with 9 bases between. The CDR3 totals 11 residues. Germline-derived CDR1 and CDR2 are MNHEY and SVGAGI. The DNA for the CDR3 is TGTGCCAGCAGACTAGAGGGCGAGCAGTACTTC. This codes for CASRLEGEQYF.

The rearrangement joins TRBV4-1 to TRBJ2-3, with 8 bases that match TRBD1. Trimming removed 5 bases from V and 0 bases from J; junction bases left unmatched: 7. The CDR3 contains 16 residues. Germline loops: CDR1 MGHRA, CDR2 YSYEKL. In DNA, the CDR3 is TGCGCCAGCAGCGAGCATGGACAGGGTAGCACAGATACGCAGTATTTT. Translation: CASSEHGQGSTDTQYF.

Points on this clone: Other DNA sequences in the same sample also yield this CDR3. The chain couples TRBV10-3 to TRBJ1-3; D is unclear. V shed 2 bases and J shed 0 bases, with 8 bases lying between them. Germline values: CDR1 ENHRY, CDR2 SYGVKD. The CDR3 loop spans 15 amino acids. CDR3 in amino acids: CAISEGPSSGNTIYF. CDR3 nucleotides: TGTGCCATCAGTGAGGGACCGAGCTCTGGAAACACCATATATTTT.

Here the CDR3 DNA reads TGTGCCAGCAGCTTAGGGGACAGGGGCCAAGAGACCCAGTACTTC. This codes for CASSLGDRGQETQYF. This chain connects TRBV7-3 to TRBJ2-5; 10 nucleotides line up with TRBD1. Trimming at V came to 2 bases and at J to 1 base, leaving 1 base not matched to a gene. Germline values: CDR1 SGHTA, CDR2 FQGTGA. The CDR3 extends over 15 amino acids. The full variable domain, with the rest looked up from reference TRBV7-3 and TRBJ2-5, is GAGVSQTPSNKVTEKGKYVELRCDPISGHTALYWYRQSLGQGPEFLIYFQGTGAADDSGLPNDRFFAVRPEGSVSTLKIQRTERGDSAVYLCASSLGDRGQETQYFGPGTRLLVL.

The chain employs TRBV19 and TRBJ1-1; D possibly corresponds to TRBD1 (5 bases). The V end lost 5 bases, the J end lost 1 base, and 11 bases lay between the germline ends. In germline, CDR1 is LNHDA, CDR2 SQIVND (reference sequence). CDR3 length: 14 amino acids. The CDR3 here is CASSQGEQNTEAFF. In DNA, the CDR3 is TGTGCCAGTAGTCAGGGTGAACAGAACACTGAAGCTTTCTTT.

The chain is built from TRBV5-4 and TRBJ1-1, with TRBD1 matching 10 bases. V gave up 4 bases and J gave up 6 bases; unmatched junction bases: 9. In germline, CDR1 is SGHNT, CDR2 YYREEE (reference sequence). This CDR3 spans 15 amino acids. CDR3 residues: CASSPRQGAEAEAFF. CDR3 sequence (DNA): TGTGCCAGCAGCCCAAGACAGGGGGCCGAAGCTGAAGCTTTCTTT. The entire variable domain, with the rest obtained from reference TRBV5-4 and TRBJ1-1, is as follows: ETGVTQSPTHLIKTRGQQVTLRCSSQSGHNTVSWYQQALGQGPQFIFQYYREEENGRGNFPPRFSGLQFPNYSSELNVNALELDDSALYLCASSPRQGAEAEAFFGQGTRLTVV.

This clone has only a few counts. V is TRBV30 and J is TRBJ1-1; D ambiguous. CDR1 GTSNPN and CDR2 SVGIG come from the germline V gene (reference sequence). This CDR3 is built from 14 residues. Trimming shortened V by 0 bases and J by 0 bases, and 8 bases separated the two germline ends. The CDR3 reads CAWSVQAVNTEAFF. The CDR3 DNA is TGTGCCTGGAGTGTCCAGGCCGTGAACACTGAAGCTTTCTTT.

The chain couples TRBV5-5 to TRBJ2-7, with 11 positions matching TRBD2. CDR3 length: 18 amino acids. With 0 bases clipped from V and 3 bases from J, the junction kept 11 bases outside the gene matches. The V gene's germline CDR1 is SGHKS and CDR2 YYEKEE (reference sequence). The CDR3 loop is CASSLVGGIAGGSYEQYF. CDR3 DNA sequence: TGTGCCAGCAGCTTGGTGGGCGGAATAGCGGGAGGGAGCTACGAGCAGTACTTC.

V usage is TRBV2 and J usage is TRBJ2-5, with 7 bases identical to TRBD2. Germline loops: CDR1 SNHLY, CDR2 FYNNEI. This CDR3 comprises 15 residues. J was trimmed by 5 bases and V by 8 bases; bases with no gene match: 14. CDR3 region: CASGGVLAPRETQYF. CDR3 nucleotides: TGTGCCAGCGGGGGGGTACTAGCGCCTCGGGAGACCCAGTACTTC.

The J gene is TRBJ2-2, the V gene TRBV18, with no clear D. V was shortened by 3 bases and J by 6 bases, with 17 bases between the two germline ends. The germline V gene has CDR1 KGHSH and CDR2 LQKENI. CDR3 length equals 16 residues. In nucleotides, the CDR3 is TGTGCCAGCTCACCGGCCGGGTCGTATAACGCCGGGGAGCTGTTTTTT. Translating gives CASSPAGSYNAGELFF.

To note about this clone: The same CDR3 also results from other DNA sequences found in this sample. The V call is TRBV9, the J call TRBJ1-5; a weak D match, TRBD1 (6 bases). Germline CDR1 SGDLS, CDR2 YYNGEE. The CDR3 consists of 15 residues. V lost 3 bases to trimming and J lost 3 bases, with 13 bases between them. The CDR3 here is CASSAGTGPNQPQHF. In DNA, the CDR3 is TGTGCCAGCAGCGCCGGAACAGGGCCCAATCAGCCCCAGCATTTT.